This T cell receptor (beta chain) was identified in a study of T-cell memory formation after mild COVID-19. A remark on this clonotype: The antigen is undetermined.

Findings and limits, study-wide: Within pre-infection memory, some responding clones were found, suggesting cross-reactive memory joined. Chiefly within CM and EM were the contracting CD4+ clones; CD8+ ones were within EMRA. Still unconfirmed is whether the second-wave clones peaking on day 37 recognized SARS-CoV-2.

Constant-segment primers were used for 5'RACE, and the resulting TCR alpha and TCR beta cDNA libraries carried sample barcodes and UMIs. TCRdb called the 5' RACE reads again in MiXCR, with one record for every CDR3 protein. The table includes almost 550,000 distinct CDR3 sequences, roughly 22% detected once. The V and J ends lost 4 bases and 3 bases, in that order; junction bases with no gene match: 4. The length of the CDR3 is 14 residues. Germline V gene lookup returns CDR1 DFQATT and CDR2 SNEGSKA (reference sequence). Material: PBMCs or a T cell subset sorted from them (not recorded which). J is TRBJ1-5 and V is TRBV20-1; TRBD1 aligns across 9 bases. The clonotype comes from an adult woman who had mild COVID-19 (a few samples of this study predate the infection). Cell type and time point are not known. CDR3 DNA sequence: TGCAGTGCTAAGGGGGACAGGGTCAATCAGCCCCAGCATTTT. Translated: CSAKGDRVNQPQHF.